The 21 T cell receptor beta chains below come from one sample, sequenced in a study of T cell responses to AZD1222 COVID-19 vaccine. TCRdb keeps only in-frame clones here, not all; method: immunoSEQ multiplex PCR. The sample holds over 90,000 clones; less than 95% are singletons and the top ten take under 5.5%. The input for sequencing was peripheral blood, taken on day 0 of AZD1222 vaccination. Every receptor here comes from an adult in good health.

The rearrangement joins TRBV3-1 (or the pseudogene TRBV3-2) to TRBJ2-3; the match to TRBD2 covers 10 bases. This CDR3 spans 16 amino acids. Germline trimming cut 1 base from V and 2 bases from J; bases unmatched to any gene: 3. CDR1 and CDR2 (germline): LGHDT, YNNKEL (reference sequence). The CDR3 region has the DNA TGTGCCAGCAGCCAAGGACTAGCGGGCCTCACAGATACGCAGTATTTT. Amino acids: CASSQGLAGLTDTQYF.

This chain joins TRBV28 and TRBJ1-5; maybe TRBD1 (6 bases). The CDR3 sequence is 14 residues long. V gave up 8 bases and J gave up 2 bases, with 13 bases separating them. Per the germline V gene, CDR1 is MDHEN and CDR2 is SYDVKM. CDR3 sequence (DNA): TGTGCCAGCGGGGGGGGCTGGGGCAATCAGCCCCAGCATTTT. It specifies CASGGGWGNQPQHF.

The rearrangement joins TRBV27 to TRBJ2-7; 11 bases fit TRBD1. CDR1 MNHEY and CDR2 SMNVEV come from the germline V gene (reference sequence). The length of the CDR3 is 15 residues. Germline trimming cut 5 bases from V and 4 bases from J; bases unmatched to any gene: 7. The CDR3 sequence: CASSPGGQGGYEQYF. In DNA form, the CDR3 reads TGTGCCAGCAGTCCGGGGGGACAGGGGGGTTACGAGCAGTACTTC.

The chain has TRBV5-1 and TRBJ1-4; D might be TRBD1 (6 bases). V was pared by 7 bases and J by 0 bases, with 19 bases between. This CDR3 spans 17 amino acids. Germline V lookup: CDR1 SGHRS, CDR2 YFSETQ. CDR3 amino acids: CASRITGQSTTNEKLFF. As DNA, the CDR3 is TGCGCCAGCCGGATTACTGGACAGTCTACAACTAATGAAAAACTGTTTTTT.

The gene calls are TRBV4-1 and TRBJ1-1, with D perhaps TRBD1 (6 bases). The length of the CDR3 is 15 residues. The V gene's germline CDR1 is MGHRA and CDR2 YSYEKL. V was trimmed by 3 bases and J by 7 bases, leaving 18 bases between them. The CDR3 protein is CASSQPSAWTDEAFF. DNA of the CDR3: TGCGCCAGCAGCCAGCCATCGGCGTGGACAGATGAAGCTTTCTTT.

This clone was recorded only once. The chain uses TRBV6-2 or TRBV6-3 and TRBJ1-6; TRBD1 matches 9 bases. Germline assignment: CDR1 MNHEY and CDR2 SVGEGT. The CDR3 runs 16 residues. The J segment lost 5 bases and the V segment lost 2 bases, leaving 4 bases of the junction unmatched. CDR3 sequence: CASSYPGQGNNSPLHF. The CDR3 DNA follows: TGTGCCAGCAGTTACCCTGGACAGGGGAATAATTCACCCCTCCACTTT.

This chain connects TRBV10-3 to TRBJ1-1, with D perhaps matching TRBD1 (5 bases). CDR1 is ENHRY, CDR2 SYGVKD, per germline. The V gene lost 6 bases and the J gene lost 1 base, with 18 bases spanning the gap. The CDR3 spans 16 residues. CDR3 in amino acids: CAISEKQGGGNTEAFF. The CDR3 DNA sequence: TGTGCCATCAGCGAAAAGCAGGGTGGAGGGAACACTGAAGCTTTCTTT.

V is TRBV11-2 and J is TRBJ2-7, with D maybe TRBD1 (5 bases). Germline lookup yields CDR1 SGHAT and CDR2 FQNNGV. The CDR3 consists of 12 residues. V lost 5 bases to trimming and J lost 0 bases, with 5 bases between them. CDR3 sequence: CASSGASYEQYF. CDR3 DNA sequence: TGTGCCAGCAGCGGGGCCTCCTACGAGCAGTACTTC.

The chain has TRBV25-1 and TRBJ1-6; D uncertain. This CDR3 has 11 residues. The V end lost 4 bases, the J end lost 17 bases, and 12 bases lay between the germline ends. Looked up from germline, CDR1 is MGHDK and CDR2 is SYGVNS. CDR3 DNA sequence: TGTGCCAGCAGTGGACACATAGACGTCCACTTT. Translating gives CASSGHIDVHF. The whole variable domain, filled in from reference TRBV25-1 and TRBJ1-6, reads EADIYQTPRYLVIGTGKKITLECSQTMGHDKMYWYQQDPGMELHLIHYSYGVNSTEKGDLSSESTVSRIRTEHFPLTLESARPSHTSQYLCASSGHIDVHFGNGTRLTVT.

The rearrangement joins TRBV9 to TRBJ1-6; 8 bases are shared with TRBD1. The trim removed 0 bases at V and 10 bases at J, leaving 6 bases unmatched. CDR1 is SGDLS and CDR2 is YYNGEE in the germline V gene. CDR3 length: 15 residues. CDR3 sequence reads: CASSVGGTGGSPLHF. CDR3 nucleotides: TGTGCCAGCAGCGTAGGTGGGACAGGCGGATCACCCCTCCACTTT.

This chain links TRBV4-2 with TRBJ2-5; D perhaps matches TRBD1 (6 bases). V was cut by 0 bases and J by 2 bases, with 10 bases left in between. The CDR3 is 15 residues long. Germline V lookup: CDR1 LGHNA, CDR2 YNFKEQ. CDR3 nucleotide sequence: TGTGCCAGCAGCCAAGACCGTGGACAGCAAGAGACCCAGTACTTC. Amino acids: CASSQDRGQQETQYF.

The V call is TRBV12-3 or TRBV12-4, the J call TRBJ1-1; D is unclear. The CDR3 runs to 12 residues. V shed 3 bases and J shed 7 bases, with 9 bases lying between them. CDR3 DNA sequence: TGTGCCAGCAGTTTCTCCGGGAGTGAAGCTTTCTTT. Encoded protein: CASSFSGSEAFF.

The genes are TRBV6-5 and TRBJ2-3; D is perhaps TRBD1 or TRBD2 (6 bases each). V lost 2 bases and J lost 2, with 8 bases in between. Germline V gene data show CDR1 as MNHEY and CDR2 as SVGAGI. The CDR3 extends over 14 amino acids. The DNA for the CDR3 is TGTGCCAGCAGTTACGGGGGGCACACAGATACGCAGTATTTT. Its translation is CASSYGGHTDTQYF.

This clone was seen a few times. The rearrangement joins TRBV5-1 to TRBJ1-4; D is ambiguous. Germline values: CDR1 SGHRS, CDR2 YFSETQ. The CDR3 totals 14 residues. Between the trimmed V and J ends, which lost 4 bases and 4 bases, there was a span of 11 bases. The CDR3 protein is CASSPNHRNEKLFF. CDR3 bases: TGCGCCAGCAGCCCCAATCACCGTAATGAAAAACTGTTTTTT.

The rearrangement joins TRBV3-1 (or the pseudogene TRBV3-2) to TRBJ1-6; TRBD1 is a possible D gene (5 bases). Germline-derived CDR1 and CDR2 are LGHDT and YNNKEL (reference sequence). CDR3 length: 12 residues. V lost 4 bases and J 9 bases, leaving 7 bases between the germline ends. CDR3 residues: CASSLQGSPLHF. CDR3 bases: TGTGCCAGCAGCCTCCAGGGTTCACCCCTCCACTTT.

The chain uses TRBV7-2 and TRBJ2-3; 10 nucleotides align to TRBD2. Germline CDR1 is SGHTA and CDR2 is FQGNSA. Germline trimming cut 1 base from V and 10 bases from J; bases unmatched to any gene: 11. CDR3 length: 16 amino acids. The CDR3 DNA reads as TGTGCCAGCAGCTTAGGAGCAGCGGGGGGGCCTTCGGCGCAGTATTTT. Its protein is CASSLGAAGGPSAQYF. Full variable domain (remainder filled in from reference TRBV7-2 and TRBJ2-3): GAGVSQSPSNKVTEKGKDVELRCDPISGHTALYWYRQSLGQGLEFLIYFQGNSAPDKSGLPSDRFSAERTGGSVSTLTIQRTQQEDSAVYLCASSLGAAGGPSAQYFGPGTRLTVL.

The V gene is TRBV7-9, the J gene TRBJ2-2; unclear D gene. Trimming removed 1 base from V and 3 bases from J, with 6 bases in between. This CDR3 region has 14 residues. Germline CDR1 and CDR2: SEHNR and FQNEAQ (reference sequence). CDR3 residues: CASSLVGYTGELFF. The CDR3 DNA reads TGTGCCAGCAGCTTAGTTGGATACACCGGGGAGCTGTTTTTT.

The chain uses TRBV4-1 and TRBJ2-3; 10 bases match TRBD2. Germline V gene sequence: CDR1 MGHRA, CDR2 YSYEKL. The CDR3 length is 18 residues. V trimming: 0 bases; J trimming: 4 bases; junction bases outside the gene matches: 10. This CDR3 is CASSQEGLAGAPADTQYF. The CDR3 DNA follows: TGCGCCAGCAGCCAAGAAGGCCTAGCGGGGGCTCCGGCAGATACGCAGTATTTT.

The sample holds a few counts of this clone. The rearrangement uses TRBV3-1 (or the pseudogene TRBV3-2) and TRBJ1-2; D is perhaps TRBD1 (5 bases). Trimming took 4 bases from V and 8 from J, leaving 14 bases between them. The germline gives CDR1 LGHDT, CDR2 YNNKEL (reference sequence). The CDR3 is 13 residues long. CDR3 loop: CASSRTAEGGYTF. In DNA, the CDR3 is TGTGCCAGCAGCCGAACAGCCGAGGGGGGCTACACCTTC.

The J gene is TRBJ1-6, the V gene TRBV5-5; possibly TRBD1 for D (5 bases). The V gene lost 1 base and the J gene lost 0 bases, with 11 bases spanning the gap. CDR3 size: 17 residues. Germline CDR1 SGHKS, CDR2 YYEKEE (reference sequence). The CDR3 spells CASSLRGPNSYNSPLHF. The DNA for the CDR3 is TGTGCCAGCAGCTTGCGGGGCCCTAACTCCTATAATTCACCCCTCCACTTT.

The V gene is TRBV7-9, the J gene TRBJ1-6; unclear D gene. The CDR3 extends over 14 amino acids. V gave up 2 bases and J gave up 7 bases, with 9 bases separating them. Germline V gene data show CDR1 as SEHNR and CDR2 as FQNEAQ (reference sequence). CDR3 region: CASSLLQVNSPLHF. The CDR3 DNA reads TGTGCCAGCAGCTTACTTCAGGTGAATTCACCCCTCCACTTT.